This is a list of T cell receptor beta chains from one sample in a study of metastatic and nonmetastatic thyroid tumors. Via MiXCR, TCRdb re-called the PCR reads. Here the sample spans 9,100 or so clones, over 35% being singletons. Specimen: tumor tissue. All receptors derive from a male donor with papillary thyroid cancer or a benign thyroid nodule (not recorded which). Some clones in this sample may be carry-over from other donors' samples. Both conserved end residues are part of each CDR3. D genes are given only for firm matches. For some rows the clone size is stated as once, few or many, or as a class when expanded; others skip it.

>few|-|TRBV6-1|TRBJ1-2|15
TGTGCCAGCAGTTCCACGTGGGGTACTAACTATGGCTACACCTTC
CASSSTWGTNYGYTF
>-|TRBD2|TRBV7-8|TRBJ2-7|15
TGTGCCAGCAGCTTAGTTCCTAGCGGGGGGTACGAGCAGTACTTC
CASSLVPSGGYEQYF
>-|-|TRBV3-1|TRBJ2-7|13
TGTGCCAGCAGCCAAGCGGGTAGTGGGGAGCAGTACTTC
CASSQAGSGEQYF
>-|TRBD2|TRBV6-2/TRBV6-3|TRBJ2-7|19
TGTGCCAGCAAAAACGCCGTGGCTAGCGGGAGTTCCGAAGGAGACGAGCAGTACTTC
CASKNAVASGSSEGDEQYF
>-|-|TRBV4-1|TRBJ1-2|17
TGCGCCAGCAGCCAAGATCGGGGGACGGGAGGGGCGGCTGGCTACACCTTC
CASSQDRGTGGAAGYTF
>-|TRBD1|TRBV20-1|TRBJ1-5|15
TGCAGTGGCCAGTCCGGACAGGGGGCGGACATTTCCCAGCATTTT
CSGQSGQGADISQHF
>few|TRBD1|TRBV19|TRBJ1-2|13
TGTGCCAGTAGTATCGGACAGGGGAATGGCTACACCTTC
CASSIGQGNGYTF
>few|TRBD1|TRBV28|TRBJ1-4|14
TGTGCCAGCAGGAGACAGGGGGCCGGTGAAAAACTGTTTTTT
CASRRQGAGEKLFF
>once|-|TRBV4-1|TRBJ2-1|15
TGCGCCAGCAGCCTTGCGGCCAACGGGGGCAGTGAGCAGTTCTTC
CASSLAANGGSEQFF
>-|-|TRBV7-2|TRBJ2-3|13
TGTGCCAGCAGCCCCTTAGGGACAGATACGCAGTATTTT
CASSPLGTDTQYF
>few|-|TRBV6-5|TRBJ2-5|14
TGTGCCAGCAGTTACTCGAACCAGGGGAAGACCCAGTACTTC
CASSYSNQGKTQYF
>-|TRBD1|TRBV4-1|TRBJ1-1|15
TGCGCCAGCAGCAGAAGCTATCCGACAGGGGGAGAAGCTTTCTTT
CASSRSYPTGGEAFF
>-|TRBD2|TRBV28|TRBJ2-7|15
TGTGCCAGCTGCAGTTCCGGGACTACTCGATACGAGCAGTACTTC
CASCSSGTTRYEQYF
>few|-|TRBV15|TRBJ1-2|15
TGTGCCACCAGCCACGAGGGGGGGCGCGGGTATGGCTACACCTTC
CATSHEGGRGYGYTF
>few|-|TRBV2|TRBJ2-3|12
TGTGCCAGCAGTGCGGGGGTCGGAACGCAGTATTTT
CASSAGVGTQYF
>-|-|TRBV5-6|TRBJ1-4|15
TGTGCCAGCAGCCAGAAGGCAGGGATTAATGAAAAACTGTTTTTT
CASSQKAGINEKLFF
>-|-|TRBV19|TRBJ2-1|16
TGTGCCACTAGAAAGGAGGGCCTTAGCTCCTACAATGAGCAGTTCTTC
CATRKEGLSSYNEQFF
>-|TRBD1|TRBV14|TRBJ2-7|14
TGTGCCAGCAGCCAGACAGGGATAGACTACGAGCAGTACTTC
CASSQTGIDYEQYF
>few|-|TRBV28|TRBJ2-1|12
TGTGCCAGCAGCTTACAGAGTGGGGAGCAGTTCTTC
CASSLQSGEQFF